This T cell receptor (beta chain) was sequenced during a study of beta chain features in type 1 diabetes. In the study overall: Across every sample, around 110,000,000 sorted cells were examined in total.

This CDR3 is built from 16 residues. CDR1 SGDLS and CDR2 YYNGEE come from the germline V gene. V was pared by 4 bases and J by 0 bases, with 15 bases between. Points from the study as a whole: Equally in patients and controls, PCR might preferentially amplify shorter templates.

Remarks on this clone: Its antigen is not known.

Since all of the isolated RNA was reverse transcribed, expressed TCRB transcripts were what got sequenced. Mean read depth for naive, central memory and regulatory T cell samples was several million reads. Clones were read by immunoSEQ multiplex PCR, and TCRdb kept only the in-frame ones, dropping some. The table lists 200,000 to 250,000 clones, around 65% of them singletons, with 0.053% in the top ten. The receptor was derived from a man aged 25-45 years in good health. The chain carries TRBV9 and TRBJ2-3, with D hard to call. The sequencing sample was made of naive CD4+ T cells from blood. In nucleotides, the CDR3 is TGTGCCAGCAGCCCCGGGTCGGTGCCTAGCACAGATACGCAGTATTTT. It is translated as CASSPGSVPSTDTQYF.